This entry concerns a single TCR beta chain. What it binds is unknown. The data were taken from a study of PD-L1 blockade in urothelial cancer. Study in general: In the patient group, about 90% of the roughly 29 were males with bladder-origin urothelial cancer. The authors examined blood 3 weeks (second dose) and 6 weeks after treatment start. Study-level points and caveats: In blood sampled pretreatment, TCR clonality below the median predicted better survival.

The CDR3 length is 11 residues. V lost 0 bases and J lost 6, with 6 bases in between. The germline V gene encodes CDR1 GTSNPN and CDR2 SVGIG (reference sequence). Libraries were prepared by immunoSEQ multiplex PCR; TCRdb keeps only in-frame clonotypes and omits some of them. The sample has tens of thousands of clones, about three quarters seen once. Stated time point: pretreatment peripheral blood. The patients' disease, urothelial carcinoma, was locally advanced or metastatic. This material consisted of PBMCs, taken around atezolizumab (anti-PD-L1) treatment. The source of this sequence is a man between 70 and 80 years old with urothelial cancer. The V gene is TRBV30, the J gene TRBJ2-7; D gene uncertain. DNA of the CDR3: TGTGCCTGGAGTGTTAGGAGCGAGCAGTACTTC. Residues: CAWSVRSEQYF. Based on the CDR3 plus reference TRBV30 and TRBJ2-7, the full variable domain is SQTIHQWPATLVQPVGSPLSLECTVEGTSNPNLYWYRQAAGRGLQLLFYSVGIGQISSEVPQNLSASRPQDRQFILSSKKLLLSDSGFYLCAWSVRSEQYFGPGTRLTVT.